The rows below give T cell receptor beta chains drawn from one sample of a study of T cell responses to AZD1222 COVID-19 vaccine. This table comes from immunoSEQ multiplex PCR, and its TCRdb copy is limited to in-frame clones, with some not included. In the table there are 150,000 or so clones, roughly nine tenths of which are singletons. The source was peripheral blood, collected on day 0 of AZD1222 vaccination. The origin of the receptors is an adult in good health. Both conserved end residues are trimmed from each CDR3. The order of the fields is J gene, V gene, CDR3 length, CDR3 protein.

TRBJ2-3,TRBV4-3,14,ASSQDRDSEVDTQY
TRBJ2-7,TRBV5-4,11,ASSLAASYEQY
TRBJ1-5,TRBV5-4,13,ASSLAGGSNQPQH
TRBJ2-7,TRBV3-1/TRBV3-2,16,ASSQDGRDRQPPYEQY
TRBJ2-7,TRBV2,13,ASSRTGGEAYEQY
TRBJ2-7,TRBV11-2,12,ASSFPTSGAGQY
TRBJ1-4,TRBV7-2,15,ASSLGGGQGPNEKLF
TRBJ2-2,TRBV5-4,13,ASSFADRDTGELF
TRBJ2-3,TRBV10-1,12,ASSVGGGGDTQY
TRBJ2-5,TRBV7-2,12,ASSADRGRETQY
TRBJ2-5,TRBV12-3/TRBV12-4,9,ASGYGRTQY
TRBJ2-7,TRBV14,16,ASSPRSPRTSGSYEQY
TRBJ1-2,TRBV4-3,14,ASSQDFGGGGYGYT
TRBJ1-1,TRBV7-9,10,ASSLASLEAF
TRBJ2-7,TRBV29-1,10,SVSPGGYEQY
TRBJ2-7,TRBV29-1,13,SAISDREEGDEQY
TRBJ2-6,TRBV30,12,AWRSPSGANVLT
TRBJ1-1,TRBV10-2,13,ASSESRDQNTEAF
TRBJ1-1,TRBV7-2,13,ASSLGRAMNTEAF
TRBJ2-3,TRBV2,11,ASTNSNTDTQY
TRBJ1-2,TRBV20-1,12,SASMRQGPYGYT
TRBJ2-1,TRBV13,14,ASSFRQGVWDNEQF
TRBJ2-1,TRBV5-4,13,ASSFGDRGYNEQF
TRBJ2-2,TRBV7-2,12,ASSLVIGSGELF
TRBJ2-7,TRBV6-5,10,ASMRSSYEQY
TRBJ2-1,TRBV7-9,12,ASSLFLGEDEQF
TRBJ1-1,TRBV5-6,11,ASSLVVNTEAF
TRBJ2-4,TRBV7-2,15,ASSSSGGAGGKNIQY
TRBJ1-5,TRBV12-3/TRBV12-4,11,ASTKNRDQPQH
TRBJ1-5,TRBV19,12,ASRRGARNQPQH
TRBJ2-3,TRBV28,17,ASTPGTSGDLLWADTQY
TRBJ2-7,TRBV7-3,12,ASSLSAGGYEQY
TRBJ1-3,TRBV6-6,13,ASSYSRDRGNTIY
TRBJ1-5,TRBV6-5,11,ASSSDRVQPQH
TRBJ2-2,TRBV28,12,ASMWDRGTGELF
TRBJ1-2,TRBV5-8,17,ASSVGGGTGRGGNYGYT
TRBJ1-4,TRBV28,14,ASRPLGTGGIGKLF
TRBJ2-2,TRBV3-1/TRBV3-2,13,ASSQGVVSTGELF
TRBJ1-1,TRBV18,11,ASSPRRNTEAF
TRBJ2-7,TRBV4-3,12,ASSPGTGVYEQY
TRBJ1-4,TRBV2,12,ASTQDRGGEKLF
TRBJ2-7,TRBV6-5,13,ASSTEQGNSYEQY
TRBJ1-6,TRBV27,9,ASSHRSTLH
TRBJ1-1,TRBV30,11,AWRLTAYTEAF
TRBJ2-2,TRBV5-6,12,ASSPTRNTGELF
TRBJ1-1,TRBV7-2,13,ASSLGDRTNTEAF
TRBJ1-1,TRBV30,12,AWSVGTLNTEAF
TRBJ1-2,TRBV4-1,15,ASSQDWGAGVANGYT
TRBJ1-1,TRBV7-2,13,ASSGNLRGNAEAF
TRBJ1-1,TRBV5-1,9,ASKGNTEAF
TRBJ1-1,TRBV7-9,15,ASSLARQGFGDTEAF
TRBJ2-1,TRBV3-1/TRBV3-2,11,ASSTRLSSEQF
TRBJ1-2,TRBV19,10,ASSIDGHGYT